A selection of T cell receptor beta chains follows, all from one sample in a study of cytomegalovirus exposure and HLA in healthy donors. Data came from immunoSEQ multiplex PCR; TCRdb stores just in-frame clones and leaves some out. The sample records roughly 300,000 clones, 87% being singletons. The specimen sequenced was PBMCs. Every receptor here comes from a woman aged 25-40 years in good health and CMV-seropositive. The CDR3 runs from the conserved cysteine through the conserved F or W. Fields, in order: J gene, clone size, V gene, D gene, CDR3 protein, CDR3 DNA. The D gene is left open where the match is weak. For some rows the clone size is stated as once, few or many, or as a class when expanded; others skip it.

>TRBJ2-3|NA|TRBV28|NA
CASSPQDTQYF
TGTGCCAGCAGTCCCCAAGATACGCAGTATTTT
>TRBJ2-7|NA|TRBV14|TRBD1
CASSGLGTGAYEQYF
TGTGCCAGCAGCGGTTTAGGGACAGGGGCCTACGAGCAGTACTTC
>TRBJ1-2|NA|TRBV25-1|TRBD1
CASSEYWQGAPNYGYTF
TGTGCCAGCAGTGAATATTGGCAGGGGGCGCCTAACTATGGCTACACCTTC
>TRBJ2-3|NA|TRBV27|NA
CASSPADATDTQYF
TGTGCCAGCAGCCCCGCCGATGCCACAGATACGCAGTATTTT
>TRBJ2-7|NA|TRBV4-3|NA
CASSQDPQFTYEQYF
TGCGCCAGCAGCCAAGATCCCCAGTTCACCTACGAGCAGTACTTC
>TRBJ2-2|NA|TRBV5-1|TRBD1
CASSLGELQGSGELFF
TGCGCCAGCAGCTTGGGCGAACTACAGGGGAGCGGGGAGCTGTTTTTT
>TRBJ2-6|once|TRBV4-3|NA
CASAWGAGSLSGANVLTF
TGCGCCTCAGCGTGGGGGGCAGGGAGCCTCTCTGGGGCCAACGTCCTGACTTTC
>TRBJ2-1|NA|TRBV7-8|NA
CASSLALAGANYNEQFF
TGTGCCAGCAGCTTAGCGCTTGCGGGGGCGAACTACAATGAGCAGTTCTTC
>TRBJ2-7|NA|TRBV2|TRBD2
CASHPSGVPREQYF
TGTGCCAGTCATCCTAGCGGGGTCCCGCGCGAGCAGTACTTC
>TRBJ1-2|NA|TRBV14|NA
CASSQVRDYGYTF
TGTGCCAGCAGCCAGGTCAGGGACTATGGCTACACCTTC